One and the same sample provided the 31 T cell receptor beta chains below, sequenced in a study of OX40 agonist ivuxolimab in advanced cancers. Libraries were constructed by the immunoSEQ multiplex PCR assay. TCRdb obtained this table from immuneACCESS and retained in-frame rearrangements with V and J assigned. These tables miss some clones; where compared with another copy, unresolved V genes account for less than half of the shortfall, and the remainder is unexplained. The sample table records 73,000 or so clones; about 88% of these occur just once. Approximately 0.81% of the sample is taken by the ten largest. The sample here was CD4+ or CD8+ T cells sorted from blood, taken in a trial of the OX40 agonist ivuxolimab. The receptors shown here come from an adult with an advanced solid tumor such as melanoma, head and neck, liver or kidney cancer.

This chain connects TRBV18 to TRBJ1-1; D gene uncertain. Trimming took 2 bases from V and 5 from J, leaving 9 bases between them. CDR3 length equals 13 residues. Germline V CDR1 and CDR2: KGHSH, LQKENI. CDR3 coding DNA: TGTGCCAGCTCACCAGGGCCCGGGACTGAAGCTTTCTTT. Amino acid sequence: CASSPGPGTEAFF.

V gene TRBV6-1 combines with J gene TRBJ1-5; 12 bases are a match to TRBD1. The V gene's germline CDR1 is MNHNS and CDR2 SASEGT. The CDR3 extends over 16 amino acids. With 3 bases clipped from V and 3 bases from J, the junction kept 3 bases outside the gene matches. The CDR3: CASSEGQGAVNQPQHF. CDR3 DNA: TGTGCCAGCAGTGAGGGACAGGGGGCAGTCAATCAGCCCCAGCATTTT.

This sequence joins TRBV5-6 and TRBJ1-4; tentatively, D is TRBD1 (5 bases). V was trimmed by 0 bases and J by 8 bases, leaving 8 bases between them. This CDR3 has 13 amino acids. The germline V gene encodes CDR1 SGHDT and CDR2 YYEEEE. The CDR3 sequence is CASSLVSGEKLFF. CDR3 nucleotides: TGTGCCAGCAGCTTGGTGTCAGGGGAAAAACTGTTTTTT. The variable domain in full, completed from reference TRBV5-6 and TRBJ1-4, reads DAGVTQSPTHLIKTRGQQVTLRCSPKSGHDTVSWYQQALGQGPQFIFQYYEEEERQRGNFPDRFSGHQFPNYSSELNVNALLLGDSALYLCASSLVSGEKLFFGSGTQLSVL.

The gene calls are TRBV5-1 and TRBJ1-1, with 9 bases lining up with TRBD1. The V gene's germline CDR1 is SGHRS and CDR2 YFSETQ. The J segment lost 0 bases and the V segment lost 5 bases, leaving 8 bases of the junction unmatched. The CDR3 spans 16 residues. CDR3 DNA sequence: TGCGCCAGCAGATCGGGACAGGGTAATGTGAACACTGAAGCTTTCTTT. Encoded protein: CASRSGQGNVNTEAFF.

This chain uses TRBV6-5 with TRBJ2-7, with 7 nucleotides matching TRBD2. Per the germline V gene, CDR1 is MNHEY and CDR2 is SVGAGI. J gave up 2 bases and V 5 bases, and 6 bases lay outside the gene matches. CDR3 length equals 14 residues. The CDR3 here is CASSTPGGTYEQYF. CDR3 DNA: TGTGCCAGCAGTACACCCGGGGGGACCTACGAGCAGTACTTC.

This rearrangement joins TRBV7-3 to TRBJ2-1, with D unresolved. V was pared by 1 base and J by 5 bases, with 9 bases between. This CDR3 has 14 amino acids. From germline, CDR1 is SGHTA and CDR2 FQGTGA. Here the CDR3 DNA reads TGTGCCAGCAGCTTAAGCCAGGCAAACAATGAGCAGTTCTTC. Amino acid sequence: CASSLSQANNEQFF.

The CDR3 loop reads CASKPGNSGNTIYF. The CDR3 DNA follows: TGTGCCAGCAAGCCGGGGAACTCTGGAAACACCATATATTTT. The chain recombines TRBV6-5 with TRBJ1-3, with D uncertain. Looked up from germline, CDR1 is MNHEY and CDR2 is SVGAGI. The V end lost 7 bases, the J end lost 0 bases, and 10 bases lay between the germline ends. The CDR3 is made up of 14 amino acids.

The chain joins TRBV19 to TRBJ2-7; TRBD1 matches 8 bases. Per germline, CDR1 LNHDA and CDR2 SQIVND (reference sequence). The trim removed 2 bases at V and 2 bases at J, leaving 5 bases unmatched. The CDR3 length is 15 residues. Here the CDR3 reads CASSIPGTGTYEQYF. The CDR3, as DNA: TGTGCCAGTAGTATACCTGGGACAGGCACCTACGAGCAGTACTTC.

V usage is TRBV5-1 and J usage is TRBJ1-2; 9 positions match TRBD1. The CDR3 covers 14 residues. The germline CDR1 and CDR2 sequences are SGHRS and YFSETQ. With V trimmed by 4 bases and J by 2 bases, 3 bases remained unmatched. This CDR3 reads CASSAGTGNYGYTF. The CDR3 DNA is TGCGCCAGCAGCGCCGGGACAGGGAACTATGGCTACACCTTC.

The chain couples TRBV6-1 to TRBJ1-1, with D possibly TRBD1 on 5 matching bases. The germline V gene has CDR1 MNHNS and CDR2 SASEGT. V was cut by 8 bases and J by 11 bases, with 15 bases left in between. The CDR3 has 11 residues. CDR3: CASGAAGNAFF. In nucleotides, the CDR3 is TGTGCCAGCGGAGCGGCAGGGAACGCTTTCTTT.

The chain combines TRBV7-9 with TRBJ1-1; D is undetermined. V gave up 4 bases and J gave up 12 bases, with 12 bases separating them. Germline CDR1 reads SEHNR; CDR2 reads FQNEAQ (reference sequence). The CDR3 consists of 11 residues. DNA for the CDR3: TGTGCCAGCAGCTCTGCCAAGCTGTCTTTCTTT. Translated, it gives CASSSAKLSFF.

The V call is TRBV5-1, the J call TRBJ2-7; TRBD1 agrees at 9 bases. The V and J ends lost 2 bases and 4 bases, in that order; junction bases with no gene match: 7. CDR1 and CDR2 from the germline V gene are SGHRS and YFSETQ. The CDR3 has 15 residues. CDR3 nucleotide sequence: TGCGCCAGCAGCTTCAATACAGGGGGCGCTTACGAGCAGTACTTC. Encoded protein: CASSFNTGGAYEQYF.

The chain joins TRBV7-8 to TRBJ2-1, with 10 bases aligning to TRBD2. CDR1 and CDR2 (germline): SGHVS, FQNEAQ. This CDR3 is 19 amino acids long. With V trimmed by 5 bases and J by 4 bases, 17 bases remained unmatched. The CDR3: CASSRPRLAGSFLYNEQFF. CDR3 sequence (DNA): TGTGCCAGCAGCCGACCCCGACTAGCGGGCTCCTTTCTTTACAATGAGCAGTTCTTC.

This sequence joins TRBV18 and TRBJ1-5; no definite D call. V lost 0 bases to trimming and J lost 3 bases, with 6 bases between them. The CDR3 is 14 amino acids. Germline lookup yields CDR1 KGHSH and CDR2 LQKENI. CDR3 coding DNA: TGTGCCAGCTCACCACCCGGGGACAATCAGCCCCAGCATTTT. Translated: CASSPPGDNQPQHF.

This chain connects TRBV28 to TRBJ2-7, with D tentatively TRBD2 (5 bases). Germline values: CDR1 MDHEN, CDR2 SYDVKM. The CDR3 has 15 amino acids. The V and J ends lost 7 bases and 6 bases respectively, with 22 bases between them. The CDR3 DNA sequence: TGTGCCAGCACCCCCCCCGGCGGGCCGGTTCGCGAGCAGTACTTC. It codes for CASTPPGGPVREQYF.

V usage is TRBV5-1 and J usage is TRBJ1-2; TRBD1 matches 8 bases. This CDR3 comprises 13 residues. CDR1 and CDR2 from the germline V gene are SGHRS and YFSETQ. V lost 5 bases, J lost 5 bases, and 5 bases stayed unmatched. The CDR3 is CASSLDRGYGYTF. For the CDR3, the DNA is TGCGCCAGCAGTCTCGACAGGGGATATGGCTACACCTTC. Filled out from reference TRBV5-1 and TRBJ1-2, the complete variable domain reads KAGVTQTPRYLIKTRGQQVTLSCSPISGHRSVSWYQQTPGQGLQFLFEYFSETQRNKGNFPGRFSGRQFSNSRSEMNVSTLELGDSALYLCASSLDRGYGYTFGSGTRLTVV.

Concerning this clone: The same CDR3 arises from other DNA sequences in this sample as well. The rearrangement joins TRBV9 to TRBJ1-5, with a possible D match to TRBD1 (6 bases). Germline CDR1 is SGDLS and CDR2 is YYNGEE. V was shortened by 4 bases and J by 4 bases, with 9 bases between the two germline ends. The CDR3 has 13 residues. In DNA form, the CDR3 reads TGTGCCAGCAGCCCCACAGGGAATCAGCCCCAGCATTTT. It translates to CASSPTGNQPQHF. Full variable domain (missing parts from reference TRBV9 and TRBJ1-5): DSGVTQTPKHLITATGQRVTLRCSPRSGDLSVYWYQQSLDQGLQFLIQYYNGEERAKGNILERFSAQQFPDLHSELNLSSLELGDSALYFCASSPTGNQPQHFGDGTRLSIL.

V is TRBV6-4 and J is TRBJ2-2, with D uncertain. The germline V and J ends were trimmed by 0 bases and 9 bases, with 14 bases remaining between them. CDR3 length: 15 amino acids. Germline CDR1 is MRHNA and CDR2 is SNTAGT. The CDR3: CASSDSSQNGRELFF. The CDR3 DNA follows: TGTGCCAGCAGTGACTCAAGCCAAAACGGGCGGGAGCTGTTTTTT.

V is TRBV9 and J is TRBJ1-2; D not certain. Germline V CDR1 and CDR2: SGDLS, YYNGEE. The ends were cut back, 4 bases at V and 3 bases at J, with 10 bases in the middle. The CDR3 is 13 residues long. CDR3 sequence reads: CASSTNGYYGYTF. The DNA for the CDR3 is TGTGCCAGCAGCACAAACGGGTACTATGGCTACACCTTC.

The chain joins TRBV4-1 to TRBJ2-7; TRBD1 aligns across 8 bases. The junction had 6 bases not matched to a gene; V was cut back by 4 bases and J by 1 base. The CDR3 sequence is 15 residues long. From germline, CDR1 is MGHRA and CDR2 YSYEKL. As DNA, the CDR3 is TGCGCCAGCAGCCCCGGACAGGGAGGATCCTACGAGCAGTACTTC. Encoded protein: CASSPGQGGSYEQYF.

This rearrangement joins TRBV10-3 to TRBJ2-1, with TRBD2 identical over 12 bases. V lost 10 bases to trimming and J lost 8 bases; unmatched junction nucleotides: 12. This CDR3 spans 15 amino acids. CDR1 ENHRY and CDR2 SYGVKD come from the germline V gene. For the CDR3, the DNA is TGTGCCACAGGGACTAGCGGGCCGAGCTTAGATGAGCAGTTCTTC. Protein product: CATGTSGPSLDEQFF.

The CDR3 region has the DNA TGTGCCAGCAGCCAAGATACGGGCGGTGCGAACACTGAAGCTTTCTTT. Translating it yields CASSQDTGGANTEAFF. This sequence joins TRBV5-4 and TRBJ1-1; D is uncertain. The CDR3 length is 16 residues. In germline, CDR1 is SGHNT, CDR2 YYREEE (reference sequence). V lost 4 bases, J lost 1 base, and 17 bases lay in between. Drawing the rest from reference TRBV5-4 and TRBJ1-1, the complete variable domain is ETGVTQSPTHLIKTRGQQVTLRCSSQSGHNTVSWYQQALGQGPQFIFQYYREEENGRGNFPPRFSGLQFPNYSSELNVNALELDDSALYLCASSQDTGGANTEAFFGQGTRLTVV.

CDR3 sequence reads: CASSLGQTSTDTQYF. The CDR3 coding sequence is TGTGCCAGCAGCTTAGGACAAACTAGCACAGATACGCAGTATTTT. The J gene is TRBJ2-3, the V gene TRBV7-8; D is uncertain. Germline CDR1 is SGHVS and CDR2 is FQNEAQ. Trimming pared 1 base from V and 0 bases from J, leaving 8 bases between. The CDR3 has 15 residues.

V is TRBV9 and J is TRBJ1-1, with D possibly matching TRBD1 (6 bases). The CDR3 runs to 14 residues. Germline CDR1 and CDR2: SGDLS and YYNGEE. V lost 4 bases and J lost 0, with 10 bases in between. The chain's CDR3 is CASSPDRLNTEAFF. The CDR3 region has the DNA TGTGCCAGCAGCCCCGACAGGCTGAACACTGAAGCTTTCTTT.

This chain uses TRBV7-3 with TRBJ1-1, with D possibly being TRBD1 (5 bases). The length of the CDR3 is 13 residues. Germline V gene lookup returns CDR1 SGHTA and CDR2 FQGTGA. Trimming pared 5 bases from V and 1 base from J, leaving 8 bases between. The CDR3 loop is CASSRDENTEAFF. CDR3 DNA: TGTGCCAGCAGCCGGGACGAGAACACTGAAGCTTTCTTT.

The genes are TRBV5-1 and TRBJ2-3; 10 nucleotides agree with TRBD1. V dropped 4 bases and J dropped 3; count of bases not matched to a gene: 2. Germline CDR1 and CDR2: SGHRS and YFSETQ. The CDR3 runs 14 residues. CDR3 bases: TGCGCCAGCAGCCCGGGACAGGGGACAGATACGCAGTATTTT. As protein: CASSPGQGTDTQYF.

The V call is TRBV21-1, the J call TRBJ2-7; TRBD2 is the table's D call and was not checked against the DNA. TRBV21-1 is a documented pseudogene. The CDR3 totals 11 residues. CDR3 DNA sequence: TGTGCCAGCGAGGGCTACTACGAGCAGTACTTC. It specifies CASEGYYEQYF.

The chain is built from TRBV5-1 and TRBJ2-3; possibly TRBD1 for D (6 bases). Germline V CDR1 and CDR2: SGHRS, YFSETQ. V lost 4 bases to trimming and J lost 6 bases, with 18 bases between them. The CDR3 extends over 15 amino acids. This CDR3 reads CASSPRDGQQDTQYF. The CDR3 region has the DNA TGCGCCAGCAGCCCGAGGGACGGACAGCAGGATACGCAGTATTTT.

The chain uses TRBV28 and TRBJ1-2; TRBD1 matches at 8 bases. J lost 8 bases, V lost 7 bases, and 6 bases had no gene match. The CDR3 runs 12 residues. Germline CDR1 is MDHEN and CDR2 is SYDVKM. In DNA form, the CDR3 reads TGTGCCAGCAACAGGGGGGCGCAAGGCTACACCTTC. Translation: CASNRGAQGYTF.

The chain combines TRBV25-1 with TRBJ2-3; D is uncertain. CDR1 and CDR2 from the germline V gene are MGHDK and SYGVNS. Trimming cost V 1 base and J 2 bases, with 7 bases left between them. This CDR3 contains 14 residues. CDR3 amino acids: CASSESDFTDTQYF. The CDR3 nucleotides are TGTGCCAGCAGTGAATCCGACTTCACAGATACGCAGTATTTT.

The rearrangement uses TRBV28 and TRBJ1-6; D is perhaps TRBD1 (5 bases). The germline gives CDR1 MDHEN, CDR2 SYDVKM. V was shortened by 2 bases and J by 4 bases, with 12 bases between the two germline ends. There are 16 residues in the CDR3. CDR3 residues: CASSLGARFYNSPLHF. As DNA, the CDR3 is TGTGCCAGCAGTTTAGGGGCGAGATTTTATAATTCACCCCTCCACTTT.